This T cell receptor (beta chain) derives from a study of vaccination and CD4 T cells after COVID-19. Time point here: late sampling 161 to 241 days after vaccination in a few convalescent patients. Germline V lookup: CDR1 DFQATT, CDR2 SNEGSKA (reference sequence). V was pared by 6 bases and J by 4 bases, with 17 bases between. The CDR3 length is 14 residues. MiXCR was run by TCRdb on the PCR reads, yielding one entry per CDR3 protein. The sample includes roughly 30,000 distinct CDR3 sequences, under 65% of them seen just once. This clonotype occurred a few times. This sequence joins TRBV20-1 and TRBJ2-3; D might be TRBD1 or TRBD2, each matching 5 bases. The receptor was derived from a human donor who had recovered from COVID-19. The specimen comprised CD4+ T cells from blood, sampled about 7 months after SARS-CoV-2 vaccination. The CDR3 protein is CSASGTFIADTQYF. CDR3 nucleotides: TGCAGTGCGTCCGGGACCTTTATCGCAGATACGCAGTATTTT.